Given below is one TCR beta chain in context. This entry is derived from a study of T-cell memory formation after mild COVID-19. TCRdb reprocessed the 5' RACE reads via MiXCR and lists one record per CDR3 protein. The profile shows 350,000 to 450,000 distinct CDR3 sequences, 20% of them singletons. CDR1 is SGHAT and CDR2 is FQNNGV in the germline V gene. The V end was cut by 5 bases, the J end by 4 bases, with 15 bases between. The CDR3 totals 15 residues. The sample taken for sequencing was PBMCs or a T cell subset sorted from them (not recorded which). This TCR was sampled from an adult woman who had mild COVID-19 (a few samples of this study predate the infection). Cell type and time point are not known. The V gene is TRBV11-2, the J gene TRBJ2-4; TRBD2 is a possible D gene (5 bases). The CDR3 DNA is TGTGCCAGCAGCCTTAGAGGGCTAGTTAAAAACATTCAGTACTTC. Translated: CASSLRGLVKNIQYF. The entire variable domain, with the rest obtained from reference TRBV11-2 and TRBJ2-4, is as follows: EAGVAQSPRYKIIEKRQSVAFWCNPISGHATLYWYQQILGQGPKLLIQFQNNGVVDDSQLPKDRFSAERLKGVDSTLKIQPAKLEDSAVYLCASSLRGLVKNIQYFGAGTRLSVL.